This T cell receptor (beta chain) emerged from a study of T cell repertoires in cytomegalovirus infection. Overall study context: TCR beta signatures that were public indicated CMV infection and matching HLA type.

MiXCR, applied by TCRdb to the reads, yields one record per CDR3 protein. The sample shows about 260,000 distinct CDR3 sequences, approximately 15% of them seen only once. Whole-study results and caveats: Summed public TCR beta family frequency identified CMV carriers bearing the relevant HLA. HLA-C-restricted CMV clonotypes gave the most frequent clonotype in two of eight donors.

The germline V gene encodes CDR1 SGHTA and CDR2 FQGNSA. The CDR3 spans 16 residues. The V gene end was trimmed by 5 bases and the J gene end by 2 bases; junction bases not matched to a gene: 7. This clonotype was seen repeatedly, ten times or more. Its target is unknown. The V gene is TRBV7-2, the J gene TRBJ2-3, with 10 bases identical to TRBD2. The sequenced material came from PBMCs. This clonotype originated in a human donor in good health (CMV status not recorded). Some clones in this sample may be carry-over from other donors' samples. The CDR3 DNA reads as TGTGCCAGCAGCCCTAAGCGGGGGGGGAACACAGATACGCAGTATTTT. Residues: CASSPKRGGNTDTQYF.